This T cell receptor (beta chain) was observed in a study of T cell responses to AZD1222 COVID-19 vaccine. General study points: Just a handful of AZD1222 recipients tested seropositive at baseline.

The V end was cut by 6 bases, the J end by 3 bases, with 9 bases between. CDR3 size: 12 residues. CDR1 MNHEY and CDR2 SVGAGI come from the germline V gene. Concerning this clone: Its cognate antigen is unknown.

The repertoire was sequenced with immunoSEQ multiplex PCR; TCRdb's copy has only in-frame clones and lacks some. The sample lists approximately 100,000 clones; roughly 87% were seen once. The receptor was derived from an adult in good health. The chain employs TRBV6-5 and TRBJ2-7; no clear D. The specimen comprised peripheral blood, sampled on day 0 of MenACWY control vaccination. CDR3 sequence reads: CASRGYNYEQYF. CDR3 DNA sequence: TGTGCCAGCAGGGGTTATAACTACGAGCAGTACTTC.